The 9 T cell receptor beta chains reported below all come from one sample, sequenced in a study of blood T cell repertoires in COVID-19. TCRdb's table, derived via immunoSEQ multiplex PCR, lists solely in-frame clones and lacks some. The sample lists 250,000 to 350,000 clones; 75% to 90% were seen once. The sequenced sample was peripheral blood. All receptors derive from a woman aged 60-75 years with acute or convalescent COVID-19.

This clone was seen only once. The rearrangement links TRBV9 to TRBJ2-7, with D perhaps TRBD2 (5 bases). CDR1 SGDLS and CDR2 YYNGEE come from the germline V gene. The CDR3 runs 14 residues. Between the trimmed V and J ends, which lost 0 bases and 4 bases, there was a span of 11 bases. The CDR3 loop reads CASSVGNGEYEQYF. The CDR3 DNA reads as TGTGCCAGCAGCGTAGGGAACGGGGAATACGAGCAGTACTTC. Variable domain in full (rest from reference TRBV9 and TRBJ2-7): DSGVTQTPKHLITATGQRVTLRCSPRSGDLSVYWYQQSLDQGLQFLIQYYNGEERAKGNILERFSAQQFPDLHSELNLSSLELGDSALYFCASSVGNGEYEQYFGPGTRLTVT.

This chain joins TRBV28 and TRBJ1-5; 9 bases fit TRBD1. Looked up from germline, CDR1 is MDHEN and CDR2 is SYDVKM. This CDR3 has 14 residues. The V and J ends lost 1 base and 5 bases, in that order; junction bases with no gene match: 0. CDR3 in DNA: TGTGCCAGCAGTTTATACAGGGGGCATCAGCCCCAGCATTTT. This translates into CASSLYRGHQPQHF. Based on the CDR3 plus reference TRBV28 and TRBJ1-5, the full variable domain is DVKVTQSSRYLVKRTGEKVFLECVQDMDHENMFWYRQDPGLGLRLIYFSYDVKMKEKGDIPEGYSVSREKKERFSLILESASTNQTSMYLCASSLYRGHQPQHFGDGTRLSIL.

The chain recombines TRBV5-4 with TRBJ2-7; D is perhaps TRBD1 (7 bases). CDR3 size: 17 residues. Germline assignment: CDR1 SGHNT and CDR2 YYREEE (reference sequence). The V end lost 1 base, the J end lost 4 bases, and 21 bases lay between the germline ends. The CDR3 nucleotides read TGTGCCAGCAGCTTGCCCTTAGGGCAGGGGGGTTTTTACGAGCAGTACTTC. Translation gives CASSLPLGQGGFYEQYF. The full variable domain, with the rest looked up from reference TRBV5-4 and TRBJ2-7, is ETGVTQSPTHLIKTRGQQVTLRCSSQSGHNTVSWYQQALGQGPQFIFQYYREEENGRGNFPPRFSGLQFPNYSSELNVNALELDDSALYLCASSLPLGQGGFYEQYFGPGTRLTVT.

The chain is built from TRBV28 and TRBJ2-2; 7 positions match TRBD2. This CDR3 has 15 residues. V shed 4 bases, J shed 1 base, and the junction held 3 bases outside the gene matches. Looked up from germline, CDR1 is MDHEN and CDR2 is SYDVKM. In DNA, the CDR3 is TGTGCCAGCAGTTGGGGGGAGGGGAACACCGGGGAGCTGTTTTTT. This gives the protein CASSWGEGNTGELFF.

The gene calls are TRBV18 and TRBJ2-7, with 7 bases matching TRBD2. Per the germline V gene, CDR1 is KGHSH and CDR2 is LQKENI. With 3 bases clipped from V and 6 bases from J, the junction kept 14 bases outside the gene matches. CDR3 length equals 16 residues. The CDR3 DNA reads TGTGCCAGCTCACCCCCCCTCTCCGGGAGGATGTCCGAGCAGTACTTC. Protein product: CASSPPLSGRMSEQYF.

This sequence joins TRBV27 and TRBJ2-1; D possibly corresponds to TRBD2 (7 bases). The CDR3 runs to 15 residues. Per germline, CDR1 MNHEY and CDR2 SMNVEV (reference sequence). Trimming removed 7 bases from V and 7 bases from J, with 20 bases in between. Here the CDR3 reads CASISGWGGQNEQFF. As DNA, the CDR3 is TGTGCCAGCATCTCAGGGTGGGGGGGCCAGAATGAGCAGTTCTTC.

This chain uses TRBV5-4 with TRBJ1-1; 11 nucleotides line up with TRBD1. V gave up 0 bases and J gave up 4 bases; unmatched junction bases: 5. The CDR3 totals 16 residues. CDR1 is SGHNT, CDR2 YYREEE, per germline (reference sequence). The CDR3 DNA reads TGTGCCAGCAGCTTGGGGACAGGGGGCGCGGGCACTGAAGCTTTCTTT. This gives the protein CASSLGTGGAGTEAFF.

The CDR3 bases are TGCAGTGCTAGTGATGCAGGGTCCGGGGCCAACGTCCTGACTTTC. As protein: CSASDAGSGANVLTF. The rearrangement uses TRBV20-1 and TRBJ2-6; possibly TRBD1 for D (5 bases). The V end lost 3 bases, the J end lost 4 bases, and 13 bases lay between the germline ends. In germline, CDR1 is DFQATT, CDR2 SNEGSKA (reference sequence). The CDR3 contains 15 residues.

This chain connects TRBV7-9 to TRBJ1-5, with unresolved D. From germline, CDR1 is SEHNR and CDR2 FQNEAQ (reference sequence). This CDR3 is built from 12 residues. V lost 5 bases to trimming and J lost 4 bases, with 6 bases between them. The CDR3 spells CASSRGNQPQHF. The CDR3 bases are TGTGCCAGCAGCCGAGGAAATCAGCCCCAGCATTTT.